The 15 T cell receptor beta chains below were found in one sample sequenced in a study of PD-L1 blockade in urothelial cancer. Time point noted: peripheral blood 6 weeks after treatment start. The table came from immunoSEQ multiplex PCR; TCRdb's copy has only in-frame clones and leaves some out. The repertoire has tens of thousands of clones, more than 70% of them found once; the top ten carry 10% to 12%. The sample in question was PBMCs, obtained around atezolizumab (anti-PD-L1) treatment. These receptors were collected from a man in his sixties with urothelial cancer.

This chain links TRBV27 with TRBJ2-3, with D maybe TRBD2 (5 bases). In germline, CDR1 is MNHEY, CDR2 SMNVEV (reference sequence). Trimming took 6 bases from V and 2 from J, leaving 6 bases between them. This CDR3 is 12 amino acids long. CDR3 in DNA: TGTGCCAGCAGGAGGGCCACAGATACGCAGTATTTT. This codes for CASRRATDTQYF.

This rearrangement joins TRBV6-6 to TRBJ1-3; the D gene is possibly TRBD1 (5 bases). V was shortened by 6 bases and J by 4 bases, with 16 bases between the two germline ends. The germline V gene encodes CDR1 MNHNY and CDR2 SVGAGI (reference sequence). The CDR3 length is 15 residues. CDR3 DNA sequence: TGTGCCAGCAGCGAACCCAGGGATTCGGGAAACACCATATATTTT. This gives the protein CASSEPRDSGNTIYF.

This chain links TRBV19 with TRBJ1-1; tentative D call: TRBD1 (5 bases). V lost 5 bases and J 1 base, leaving 11 bases between the germline ends. CDR3 length: 14 amino acids. Germline V gene lookup returns CDR1 LNHDA and CDR2 SQIVND (reference sequence). Here the CDR3 DNA reads TGTGCCAGTAGTCCCGACAGAACGAACACTGAAGCTTTCTTT. Its translation: CASSPDRTNTEAFF.

The genes are TRBV6-5 and TRBJ2-7, with D possibly TRBD1 on 6 matching bases. Trimming removed 5 bases from V and 0 bases from J, with 14 bases in between. This CDR3 comprises 15 residues. Germline lookup yields CDR1 MNHEY and CDR2 SVGAGI. The CDR3 protein is CASSPLGAASYEQYF. The CDR3 DNA reads TGTGCCAGCAGTCCTCTGGGGGCTGCCTCCTACGAGCAGTACTTC.

The chain links TRBV5-1 to TRBJ2-2; tentative D call: TRBD1 (6 bases). Germline V gives CDR1 SGHRS, CDR2 YFSETQ. This CDR3 is built from 15 residues. V gave up 7 bases and J gave up 5 bases, with 18 bases separating them. The CDR3 is CASRPVGGATGELFF. Here the CDR3 DNA reads TGCGCCAGCCGACCGGTTGGGGGCGCGACCGGGGAGCTGTTTTTT.

This sequence joins TRBV7-2 and TRBJ2-7; 14 bases line up with TRBD2. This CDR3 has 15 amino acids. Germline CDR1 reads SGHTA; CDR2 reads FQGNSA. Trimming took 4 bases from V and 7 from J; bases not matched to a gene: 6. Here the CDR3 DNA reads TGTGCCAGCAGCTCGACTAGCGGGAGGGGGAGGGAGCAGTACTTC. Protein sequence: CASSSTSGRGREQYF.

The DNA for the CDR3 is TGCGCCAGCAGCTTGGGAGGGGGCGAGGTCCATGGCTACACCTTC. Its translation: CASSLGGGEVHGYTF. The chain recombines TRBV5-1 with TRBJ1-2; 7 nucleotides align to TRBD1. V lost 0 bases to trimming and J lost 6 bases; unmatched junction nucleotides: 8. From germline, CDR1 is SGHRS and CDR2 YFSETQ. The CDR3 spans 15 residues.

J is TRBJ2-1 and V is TRBV10-2, with 12 bases matching TRBD2. The CDR3 contains 15 residues. With V trimmed by 4 bases and J by 15 bases, 13 bases remained unmatched. CDR1 and CDR2 from the germline V gene are WSHSY and SAAADI. Written as DNA, the CDR3 is TGCGCCAGCAGTGTGGCTAGCGGGAGGGCCGGTTTTCGGTTCTTC. Its protein is CASSVASGRAGFRFF.

The V call is TRBV6-6, the J call TRBJ1-5, with unresolved D. Trimming removed 6 bases from V and 4 bases from J, with 7 bases in between. The CDR3 is 12 amino acids. The germline V gene has CDR1 MNHNY and CDR2 SVGAGI (reference sequence). CDR3 protein: CASSPPNQPQHF. In nucleotides, the CDR3 is TGTGCCAGCAGCCCTCCGAATCAGCCCCAGCATTTT.

A single count supports this clone. The chain carries TRBV29-1 and TRBJ1-2, with no clear D. The ends were cut back, 6 bases at V and 11 bases at J, with 16 bases in the middle. The germline gives CDR1 SQVTM, CDR2 ANQGSEA. The CDR3 is made up of 11 amino acids. CDR3 in amino acids: CSVMKGGLYTF. The DNA of the CDR3 is TGCAGCGTCATGAAGGGAGGGTTATACACCTTC.

CDR3 residues: CASSPGGRPEGYTF. DNA of the CDR3: TGTGCCAGCAGTCCCGGGGGGCGTCCGGAGGGCTACACCTTC. The chain combines TRBV6-5 with TRBJ1-2; D is possibly TRBD1 (6 bases). Germline V CDR1 and CDR2: MNHEY, SVGAGI. The CDR3 is 14 amino acids. With 5 bases removed from V and 8 bases from J, the gap between germline ends came to 18 bases.

The chain has TRBV9 and TRBJ1-2; perhaps TRBD1 as D (5 bases). The V and J ends lost 0 bases and 7 bases respectively, with 13 bases between them. Germline assignment: CDR1 SGDLS and CDR2 YYNGEE. The length of the CDR3 is 14 residues. CDR3 DNA: TGTGCCAGCAGCGTAGAGACGGGGGGAGGTGGCTACACCTTC. Encoded protein: CASSVETGGGGYTF.

The chain uses TRBV28 and TRBJ2-3, with D maybe TRBD2 (5 bases). CDR3 length: 15 amino acids. V lost 5 bases, J lost 2 bases, and 14 bases lay in between. Germline V CDR1 and CDR2: MDHEN, SYDVKM. The CDR3 coding sequence is TGTGCCAGCAGTGTACCCGGAGGTTTCACAGATACGCAGTATTTT. This sequence encodes CASSVPGGFTDTQYF.

The chain joins TRBV27 to TRBJ1-4, with 9 bases matching TRBD1. The CDR3 is 18 residues long. The germline CDR1 and CDR2 sequences are MNHEY and SMNVEV (reference sequence). The V and J ends lost 2 bases and 0 bases, in that order; junction bases with no gene match: 7. CDR3: CASSLNPWTGATNEKLFF. As DNA, the CDR3 is TGTGCCAGCAGTTTAAACCCTTGGACAGGGGCAACTAATGAAAAACTGTTTTTT.

The rearrangement joins TRBV2 to TRBJ1-2, with TRBD1 as a possible D gene (6 bases). This CDR3 has 14 amino acids. Germline V CDR1 and CDR2: SNHLY, FYNNEI. The V gene lost 7 bases and the J gene lost 7 bases, with 19 bases spanning the gap. CDR3 loop: CASTRGGTASGYTF. CDR3 coding DNA: TGTGCCAGCACGAGGGGGGGCACCGCGTCTGGCTACACCTTC.